Given below is one T cell receptor beta chain in context. This clonotype was observed at least ten times. Its antigen is currently not known. Base-call qualities are not available, and no considerably larger clone is one nucleotide away. Reading from cysteine to phenylalanine, the CDR3 counts 13 amino acids. The read is trimmed to its CDR3 DNA, 39 bases read in frame from base 1. CDR1 and CDR2, looked up from the germline V gene, are SGHTA and FQGNSA. V loses 4 bases, J loses 5 bases, and the germline ends lie 10 bases apart. TCR alpha and beta CDR3 regions were amplified with the iRepertoire nested amplicon-rescue multiplex PCR (arm-PCR) platform from RNA. The input for one-step reverse transcription and amplification was about 100-400 ng of either tissue mRNA or PBMC total RNA. After bead purification, a secondary multiplex PCR added Illumina adapters, and libraries were gel-purified between 200 and 400 bp. Demultiplexing relied on internal 6-nucleotide barcodes carried by the libraries. Sequencing of the libraries was done on an Illumina MiSeq using 2x220 or 2x250 nucleotide paired-end reads. Turning to the authors' computational methods: Paired reads were merged using FLASH 1.2.11 and were aligned to the GRCh37 human genome using BWA-MEM, after which TRA and TRB reads were extracted. An IMGT-derived reference of cassette sequences and CDR3 motifs, with pseudogenes included, was used for V and J assignment. Reads were translated in three frames, and productive CDR3s were defined as those with a C...FGXG motif and no stop codons. Unique combinations of V-J cassette pair and CDR3 amino acid sequence were defined as clonotypes. Reads were filtered by Hamming distance, thresholded by each sample's sequence error rate in mapped regions. TCRdb trimmed the raw reads at Q25, called clones with MiXCR and kept productive beta chains. One record per CDR3 amino acid sequence lists the most common genes and DNA. TCRdb, not the original authors, processed these V and J calls. Recorded for this sample are about 380,000 distinct CDR3 sequences; approximately 42% of them occurred a single time. The ten largest clones add up to 9.5% to 15% of the sample.

The entry originates in a study of glioma-infiltrating T cells listed by TCRdb under 2016. Turning to the overall study: Low-grade gliomas were WHO grade II oligodendrogliomas or astrocytomas, and glioblastomas were WHO grade IV tumors sampled at initial rather than recurrent diagnosis. The paired cohort was made up of three low-grade glioma patients, about 8 primary glioblastoma patients and three non-glioma patients who contributed non-neoplastic brain tissue. Before surgery, glioma patients were given dexamethasone for six or fewer days. The study sequenced TCR alpha- and beta-chain repertoires from glioma tissue, from non-neoplastic brain tissue and from matched peripheral blood mononuclear cells. For blood libraries, the target was roughly 4.5- to 10-fold sequencing coverage of about 990,000 peripheral T cells. To gauge divergence between tissue and blood T-cell populations, every tissue-infiltrating repertoire was compared against the peripheral blood repertoire from the same patient.

What the authors observed across the whole study: VJ-independent divergence between tissue and blood was below expectation in non-neoplastic patients but above expectation in all gliomas, especially low-grade gliomas. The group comparisons were based on small numbers of patients: three non-neoplastic, three low-grade glioma and several glioblastoma patients. Only a very small number of CDR3 sequences turned up in both tissue and blood, a result put down to high CDR3 diversity combined with limited sampling. A signature set of shared blood CDR3 motifs marked patients with low tissue-blood divergence and was depleted in highly divergent patients.

Immediately after resection, surgical brain or tumor specimens were cryofrozen in liquid nitrogen, and peripheral blood cells were collected at the same time. Material: glioma tissue, nonneoplastic brain tissue, or PBMCs (not recorded which). The chain joins TRBV7-2 to TRBJ2-3, with TRBD2 perhaps the D gene, on 6 matching bases. This sequence was found in a human donor with low-grade glioma or glioblastoma, undergoing nonglioma brain surgery, or in good health (not recorded which). The DNA is as follows: TGTGCCAGCAGCTCCACAGCGGGAGATACGCAGTATTTT. This translates into CASSSTAGDTQYF.